What follows describes a single T cell receptor beta chain. The antigen remains unidentified. TCRdb's copy holds only in-frame clones and misses some; the assay was immunoSEQ multiplex PCR. The table includes tens of thousands of clones, roughly 82% detected once. The germline V gene has CDR1 DFQATT and CDR2 SNEGSKA (reference sequence). This CDR3 spans 11 amino acids. The germline V and J ends were trimmed by 5 bases and 4 bases, with 8 bases remaining between them. This entry belongs to a study of T cells in localized non-small cell lung cancer. Regarding the study as a whole: The tumor had only one region sequenced, so heterogeneity remains possible. Greater blood T cell density accompanied longer overall survival. Uninvolved adjacent lung had more T cell clonality than any other tissue, topping tumor. The study detected a median roughly 61 of the top 100 tumor clones in adjacent lung.

The TCR originated in a male donor at least 60 years old with stage III squamous cell lung carcinoma. The rearrangement uses TRBV20-1 and TRBJ1-1; D unresolved. The source was peripheral blood, collected before any cancer treatment. The CDR3 coding sequence is TGCAGTGCTCTTAGTTTCACTGAAGCTTTCTTT. It specifies CSALSFTEAFF.